This T cell receptor (beta chain) stems from a study of T cell responses to AZD1222 COVID-19 vaccine. A remark on this clone: As yet, its antigen is unknown.

The data were produced by immunoSEQ multiplex PCR, yet TCRdb's version contains in-frame clones alone and is incomplete. This sample has some 100,000 clones, with more than 80% found just once. The study's findings and limits: At 160-218 and 743-854, vaccine-associated CD4 TCRs were dominant, and they spanned spike. Two doses of AZD1222 preceded a rise in Spike-specific TCR breadth and depth. Targeting of unmutated variant regions was reportedly seen in nearly half of spike-specific TCRs. Most donors were white British and more were female, and clonal diversity was possibly underestimated.

Between the trimmed V and J ends, which lost 4 bases and 0 bases, there was a span of 13 bases. The CDR3 extends over 16 amino acids. The germline CDR1 and CDR2 sequences are LGHNA and YNFKEQ. J is TRBJ1-3 and V is TRBV4-2, with D unclear. Specimen: peripheral blood, collected 28 days after the second AZD1222 dose. This TCR was sampled from an adult who received the AZD1222 COVID-19 vaccine. The CDR3: CASSRDRPLSGNTIYF. As DNA, the CDR3 is TGTGCCAGCAGCCGGGATAGGCCCCTCTCTGGAAACACCATATATTTT.